These 10 T cell receptor beta chains were all obtained from the same sample, sequenced in a study of blood T cells in healthy people across ages. It was with a sample-barcoded 5' primer and a J-beta primer mix that a second PCR of roughly 7 to 12 cycles was run. Each CDR3 protein is one row after TCRdb ran MiXCR on the 5' RACE reads. The sample carries around 800,000 distinct CDR3 sequences, around two fifths recorded once. The material sequenced was blood. The receptors stem from a man aged 55 to 69 in good health.

The V call is TRBV5-1, the J call TRBJ2-1, with D possibly called TRBD1 or TRBD2 (6 bases each). Trimming took off 2 bases at V and 8 bases at J, with 17 bases between the two ends. The CDR3 length is 15 residues. Germline CDR1 reads SGHRS; CDR2 reads YFSETQ. The CDR3 spells CASSFDGGRRDEQFF. The CDR3 region has the DNA TGCGCCAGCAGCTTTGATGGGGGGCGCAGGGATGAGCAGTTCTTC. Using reference TRBV5-1 and TRBJ2-1 for the parts outside the CDR3, the full variable domain is KAGVTQTPRYLIKTRGQQVTLSCSPISGHRSVSWYQQTPGQGLQFLFEYFSETQRNKGNFPGRFSGRQFSNSRSEMNVSTLELGDSALYLCASSFDGGRRDEQFFGPGTRLTVL.

This chain uses TRBV7-9 with TRBJ1-5, with D possibly being TRBD1 (5 bases). CDR1 is SEHNR and CDR2 is FQNEAQ in the germline V gene (reference sequence). This CDR3 spans 15 amino acids. Trimming cost V 4 bases and J 2 bases, with 12 bases left between them. CDR3 DNA sequence: TGTGCCAGCAGCTCCGGGACGTATGGCAATCAGCCCCAGCATTTT. It is translated as CASSSGTYGNQPQHF.

The chain couples TRBV7-2 to TRBJ2-4; the D is unclear. The CDR3 totals 12 residues. V dropped 3 bases and J dropped 7 bases, with 7 bases sitting between them. Germline V gene lookup returns CDR1 SGHTA and CDR2 FQGNSA. In DNA, the CDR3 is TGTGCCAGCAGCTTGGCCGGGAACATTCAGTACTTC. Its protein product is CASSLAGNIQYF.

The gene calls are TRBV6-2 or TRBV6-3 and TRBJ2-4; 7 bases match TRBD2. Germline V gene data show CDR1 as MNHEY and CDR2 as SVGEGT. This CDR3 has 15 amino acids. Losses at the gene ends were 2 bases for V and 4 bases for J; bases not matched to a gene: 5. CDR3 nucleotides: TGTGCCAGCAGTTACCTGCGGGGGTTTAAAAACATTCAGTACTTC. Translation gives CASSYLRGFKNIQYF.

The rearrangement uses TRBV4-3 and TRBJ1-3, with D perhaps TRBD1 (6 bases). Germline V gene lookup returns CDR1 LGHNA and CDR2 YSLEER. The CDR3 is 15 residues long. Trimming stripped 4 bases from V and 8 bases from J, with 18 bases between. The CDR3 spells CASSLTLGGDYTIYF. As DNA, the CDR3 is TGCGCCAGCAGCCTCACGCTGGGGGGCGATTACACCATATATTTT.

The chain couples TRBV12-3 or TRBV12-4 to TRBJ2-1; D might be TRBD1 or TRBD2, each matching 6 bases. The CDR3 is made up of 14 amino acids. Deletions cut 3 bases from V and 10 bases from J, with 16 bases between. CDR3 sequence reads: CASSFGGNSYEQFF. In DNA, the CDR3 is TGTGCCAGCAGTTTCGGGGGCAACTCCTACGAGCAGTTCTTC.

For the CDR3, the DNA is TGTGCCAGCAACCCGACAGGGACATCAGTTGAGCAGTACTTC. Its protein is CASNPTGTSVEQYF. The V and J genes are TRBV5-5 and TRBJ2-7; 7 bases line up with TRBD1. V lost 6 bases, J lost 7 bases, and 13 bases stayed unmatched. The CDR3 contains 14 residues. Germline V gene lookup returns CDR1 SGHKS and CDR2 YYEKEE (reference sequence). The full variable domain, its missing parts supplied by reference TRBV5-5 and TRBJ2-7, is DAGVTQSPTHLIKTRGQQVTLRCSPISGHKSVSWYQQVLGQGPQFIFQYYEKEERGRGNFPDRFSARQFPNYSSELNVNALLLGDSALYLCASNPTGTSVEQYFGPGTRLTVT.

The rearrangement joins TRBV27 to TRBJ2-7, with a tentative D call TRBD1 (5 bases). Deletions cut 2 bases from V and 3 bases from J, with 14 bases between. Germline-derived CDR1 and CDR2 are MNHEY and SMNVEV (reference sequence). The CDR3 sequence is 15 residues long. As DNA, the CDR3 is TGTGCCAGCAGTTTAGAGGAACAGGCTGTCTACGAGCAGTACTTC. Residues: CASSLEEQAVYEQYF.

This clonotype was detected a few times. This chain joins TRBV2 and TRBJ1-1; TRBD1 matches 7 bases. The CDR3 is 14 residues long. CDR1 is SNHLY, CDR2 FYNNEI, per germline. After removal of 10 bases from V and 5 bases from J, the junction contained 13 bases not matched to a gene. CDR3 protein: CATRSETGFTEAFF. The CDR3 DNA reads TGTGCCACCCGCTCGGAGACAGGGTTTACTGAAGCTTTCTTT.

On this clonotype: The germline gene is not matched at one end of the junction; a read error may be the cause. The chain couples TRBV7-2 to TRBJ1-4; D is uncertain. There are 15 residues in the CDR3. CDR1 is SGHTA and CDR2 is FQGNSA in the germline V gene. DNA of the CDR3: TGTGCCAGTAGCTTCCACGGACCGTCAGAGGAAAAACTGTTTTTT. Protein: CASSFHGPSEEKLFF.